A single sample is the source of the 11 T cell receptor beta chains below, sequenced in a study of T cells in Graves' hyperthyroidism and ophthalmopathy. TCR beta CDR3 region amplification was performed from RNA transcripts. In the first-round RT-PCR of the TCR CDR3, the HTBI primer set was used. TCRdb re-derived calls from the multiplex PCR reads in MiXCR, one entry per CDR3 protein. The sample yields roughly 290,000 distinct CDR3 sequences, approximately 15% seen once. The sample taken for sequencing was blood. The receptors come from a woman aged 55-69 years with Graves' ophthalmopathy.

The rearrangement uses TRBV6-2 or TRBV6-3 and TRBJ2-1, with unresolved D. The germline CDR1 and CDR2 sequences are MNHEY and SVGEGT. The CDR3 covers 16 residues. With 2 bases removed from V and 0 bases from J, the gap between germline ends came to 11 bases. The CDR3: CASSYSWSASYNEQFF. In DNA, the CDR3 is TGTGCCAGCAGTTACAGTTGGTCGGCCTCCTACAATGAGCAGTTCTTC.

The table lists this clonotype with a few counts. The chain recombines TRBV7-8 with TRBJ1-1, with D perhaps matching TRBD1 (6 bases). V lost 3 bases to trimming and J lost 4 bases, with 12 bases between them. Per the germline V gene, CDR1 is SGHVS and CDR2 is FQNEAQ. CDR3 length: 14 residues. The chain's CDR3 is CASSFRGLITEAFF. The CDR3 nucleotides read TGTGCCAGCAGCTTTCGGGGGCTGATCACTGAAGCTTTCTTT.

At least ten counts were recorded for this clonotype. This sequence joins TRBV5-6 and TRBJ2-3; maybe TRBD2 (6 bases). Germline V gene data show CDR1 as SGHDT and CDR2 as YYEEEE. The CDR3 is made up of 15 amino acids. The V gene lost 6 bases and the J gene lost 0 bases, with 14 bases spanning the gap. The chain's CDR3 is CASIVGLTSTDTQYF. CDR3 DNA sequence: TGTGCCAGCATCGTGGGACTCACTAGCACAGATACGCAGTATTTT.

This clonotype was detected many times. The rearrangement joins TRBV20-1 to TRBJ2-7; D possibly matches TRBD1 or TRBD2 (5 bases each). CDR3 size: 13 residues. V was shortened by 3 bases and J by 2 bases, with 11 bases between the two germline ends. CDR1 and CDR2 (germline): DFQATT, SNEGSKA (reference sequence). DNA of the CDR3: TGCAGTGCTAGGCCGGGGCAAGCCTACGAGCAGTACTTC. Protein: CSARPGQAYEQYF.

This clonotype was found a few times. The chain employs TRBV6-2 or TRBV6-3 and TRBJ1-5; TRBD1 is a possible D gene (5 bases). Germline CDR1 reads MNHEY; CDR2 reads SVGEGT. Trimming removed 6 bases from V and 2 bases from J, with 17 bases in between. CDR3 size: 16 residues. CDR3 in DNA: TGTGCCAGCAGCCTAACCCCTGGGGGATGCAATCAGCCCCAGCATTTT. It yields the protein CASSLTPGGCNQPQHF.

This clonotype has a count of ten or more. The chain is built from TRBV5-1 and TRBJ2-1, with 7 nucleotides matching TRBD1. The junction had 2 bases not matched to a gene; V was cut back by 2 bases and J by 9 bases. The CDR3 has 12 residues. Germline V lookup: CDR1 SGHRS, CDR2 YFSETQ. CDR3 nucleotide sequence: TGCGCCAGCAGCTTATCAGGGGGTGAGCAGTTCTTC. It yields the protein CASSLSGGEQFF.

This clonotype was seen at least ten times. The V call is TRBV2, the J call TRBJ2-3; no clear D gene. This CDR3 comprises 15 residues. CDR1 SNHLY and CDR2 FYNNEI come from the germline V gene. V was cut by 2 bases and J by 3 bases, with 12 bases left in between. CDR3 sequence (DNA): TGTGCCAGCAGTGAATATGGGGAAGGGACAGATACGCAGTATTTT. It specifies CASSEYGEGTDTQYF. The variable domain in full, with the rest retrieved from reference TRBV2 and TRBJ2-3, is EPEVTQTPSHQVTQMGQEVILRCVPISNHLYFYWYRQILGQKVEFLVSFYNNEISEKSEIFDDQFSVERPDGSNFTLKIRSTKLEDSAMYFCASSEYGEGTDTQYFGPGTRLTVL.

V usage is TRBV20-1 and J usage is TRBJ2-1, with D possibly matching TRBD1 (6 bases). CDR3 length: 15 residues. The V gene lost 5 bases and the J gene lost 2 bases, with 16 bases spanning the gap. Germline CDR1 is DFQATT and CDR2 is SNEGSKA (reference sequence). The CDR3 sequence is CSASTGDSAYNEQFF. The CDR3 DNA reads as TGCAGTGCTTCGACAGGCGATTCAGCCTACAATGAGCAGTTCTTC.

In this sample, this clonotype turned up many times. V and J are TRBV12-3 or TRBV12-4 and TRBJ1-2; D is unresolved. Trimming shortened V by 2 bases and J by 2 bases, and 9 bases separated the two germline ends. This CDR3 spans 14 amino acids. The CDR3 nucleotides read TGTGCCAGCAGTTTATGGGCGAACAACTATGGCTACACCTTC. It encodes CASSLWANNYGYTF.

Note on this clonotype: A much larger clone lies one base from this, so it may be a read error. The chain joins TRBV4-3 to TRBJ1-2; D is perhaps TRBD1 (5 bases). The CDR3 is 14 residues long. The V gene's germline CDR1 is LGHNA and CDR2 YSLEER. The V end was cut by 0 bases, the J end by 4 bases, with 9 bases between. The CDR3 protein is CASSQEPGFYGYTF. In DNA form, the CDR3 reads TGCGCCAGCAGCCAAGAACCAGGGTTCTATGGCTACACCTTC.

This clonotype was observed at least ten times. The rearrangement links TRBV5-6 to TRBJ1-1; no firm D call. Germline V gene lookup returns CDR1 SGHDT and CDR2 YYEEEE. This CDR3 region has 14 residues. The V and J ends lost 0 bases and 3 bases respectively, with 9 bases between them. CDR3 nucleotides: TGTGCCAGCAGCTTGGGTTTGGGATACACTGAAGCTTTCTTT. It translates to CASSLGLGYTEAFF.